The 15 T cell receptor beta chains given below trace back to one sample, sequenced in a study of vaccination effects on CD4 cells after COVID-19 (dated by TCRdb to between 2021 and 2022). In the ViraFEST assay, PBMC were stimulated with viral peptide pools, and antigen-specific CD4+ T cell clonotypes were then identified by expansion using TCR sequencing. After more than 9 days of culture, CD4+ T cells were isolated with the EasySep CD4+ T cell isolation kit. Each participant received two doses of an mRNA SARS-CoV-2 vaccine, either BNT162b2 or mRNA-1273. Libraries were built with the immunoSEQ multiplex PCR assay. TCRdb re-hosts the immuneACCESS table, in-frame sequences only. Its copies lack some clones; in the studies checked, an unresolved V gene accounts for under half of them, and the cause for the rest is not known. Recorded for this sample are tens of thousands of clones; around 80% of them occurred a single time. Of the sample, approximately 1.2% falls within the top ten clones.

Their cognate antigens are unknown. The sample consisted of CD4+ T cells from PBMCs cultured with HCoV-229E spike peptides, taken after COVID-19 vaccination. The cell subset or site label, as the study defines it: HCoV-229E spike overlapping peptide pool stimulation. All receptors come from a human donor who received a COVID-19 vaccine.

The CDR3 loop is CASAAANQETQYF. The CDR3 coding sequence is TGTGCCAGCGCGGCAGCCAACCAAGAGACCCAGTACTTC. The chain has TRBV5-4 and TRBJ2-5; D uncertain. Germline V gene lookup returns CDR1 SGHNT and CDR2 YYREEE (reference sequence). The CDR3 runs 13 residues. Deletions cut 7 bases from V and 0 bases from J, with 10 bases between.

This chain uses TRBV3-1 (or the pseudogene TRBV3-2) with TRBJ2-7; 11 nucleotides line up with TRBD2. Trimming cost V 4 bases and J 7 bases; bases outside gene matches: 6. Germline V lookup: CDR1 LGHDT, CDR2 YNNKEL (reference sequence). The CDR3 consists of 14 residues. The CDR3: CASSPGLAVWEQYV. The CDR3 coding sequence is TGTGCCAGCAGCCCGGGACTAGCGGTTTGGGAGCAGTACGTC.

The rearrangement joins TRBV5-1 to TRBJ1-4, with D possibly matching TRBD1 (5 bases). Germline CDR1 SGHRS, CDR2 YFSETQ. CDR3 size: 14 residues. V was clipped by 3 bases and J by 2 bases, with 8 bases between them. CDR3 sequence: CASSWGRTNEKLFF. The CDR3 DNA sequence: TGCGCCAGCAGCTGGGGACGGACTAATGAAAAACTGTTTTTT. Full variable domain (missing parts from reference TRBV5-1 and TRBJ1-4): KAGVTQTPRYLIKTRGQQVTLSCSPISGHRSVSWYQQTPGQGLQFLFEYFSETQRNKGNFPGRFSGRQFSNSRSEMNVSTLELGDSALYLCASSWGRTNEKLFFGSGTQLSVL.

The rearrangement uses TRBV9 and TRBJ1-1, with 10 bases lining up with TRBD1. CDR3 size: 17 residues. V shed 3 bases and J 1 base; nucleotides not matched to a gene: 9. Germline CDR1 and CDR2: SGDLS and YYNGEE. The CDR3 region has the DNA TGTGCCAGCAGCGCGAGACAGGGGGCGACGGGGAACACTGAAGCTTTCTTT. Translating gives CASSARQGATGNTEAFF.

V usage is TRBV7-2 and J usage is TRBJ2-3, with 13 nucleotides matching TRBD2. The trim removed 5 bases at V and 4 bases at J, leaving 6 bases unmatched. The germline V gene has CDR1 SGHTA and CDR2 FQGNSA. This CDR3 is built from 16 residues. In DNA form, the CDR3 reads TGTGCCAGCAGCCCGGGACTAGCGGGGCTGGCAGATACGCAGTATTTT. It codes for CASSPGLAGLADTQYF.

The chain employs TRBV15 and TRBJ2-6; 7 bases align to TRBD2. Germline CDR1 and CDR2: LNHNV and YYDKDF (reference sequence). The CDR3 covers 18 residues. V lost 0 bases, J lost 2 bases, and 7 bases stayed unmatched. CDR3: CATSRDPPGGTGANVLTF. The CDR3 DNA reads as TGTGCCACCAGCAGAGACCCTCCGGGGGGTACTGGGGCCAACGTCCTGACTTTC.

V usage is TRBV24-1 and J usage is TRBJ2-2; D might be TRBD2 (6 bases). The CDR3 totals 13 residues. Germline-derived CDR1 and CDR2 are KGHDR and SFDVKD. V was shortened by 5 bases and J by 6 bases, with 9 bases between the two germline ends. CDR3 in amino acids: CATSAGAPGELFF. The CDR3 DNA follows: TGTGCCACCAGTGCGGGAGCCCCCGGGGAGCTGTTTTTT.

This clone was observed a handful of times. CDR3 in amino acids: CASTTYGRTGELFF. CDR3 nucleotides: TGTGCCAGCACGACTTACGGAAGAACCGGGGAGCTGTTTTTT. This chain links TRBV7-2 with TRBJ2-2; D ambiguous. V dropped 7 bases and J dropped 5 bases, with 14 bases sitting between them. Germline V CDR1 and CDR2: SGHTA, FQGNSA. The CDR3 loop spans 14 amino acids. Full variable domain (rest looked up from reference TRBV7-2 and TRBJ2-2): GAGVSQSPSNKVTEKGKDVELRCDPISGHTALYWYRQSLGQGLEFLIYFQGNSAPDKSGLPSDRFSAERTGGSVSTLTIQRTQQEDSAVYLCASTTYGRTGELFFGEGSRLTVL.

The chain is built from TRBV15 and TRBJ2-5, with D perhaps being TRBD1 or TRBD2 (6 bases each). This CDR3 contains 14 residues. Germline V lookup: CDR1 LNHNV, CDR2 YYDKDF (reference sequence). V was clipped by 1 base and J by 4 bases, with 10 bases between them. The CDR3 protein is CATSRGGGGETQYF. The CDR3 DNA sequence: TGTGCCACCAGCAGAGGAGGAGGGGGAGAGACCCAGTACTTC.

The chain carries TRBV2 and TRBJ1-5, with D tentatively TRBD1 (5 bases). The CDR3 spans 13 residues. Germline CDR1 reads SNHLY; CDR2 reads FYNNEI. V lost 4 bases and J lost 6, with 10 bases in between. The CDR3 here is CASSGAGTQPQHF. For the CDR3, the DNA is TGTGCCAGCAGTGGGGCAGGGACTCAGCCCCAGCATTTT. The complete variable domain, with remaining parts taken from reference TRBV2 and TRBJ1-5, reads EPEVTQTPSHQVTQMGQEVILRCVPISNHLYFYWYRQILGQKVEFLVSFYNNEISEKSEIFDDQFSVERPDGSNFTLKIRSTKLEDSAMYFCASSGAGTQPQHFGDGTRLSIL.

This clone was recorded a few times. CDR3 in DNA: TGTGCCATTGTAACGAGTAAAGGGGCCAACGTCCTGACTTTC. Protein sequence: CAIVTSKGANVLTF. The chain has TRBV7-6 and TRBJ2-6; D uncertain. This CDR3 region has 14 residues. The germline V gene encodes CDR1 SGHVS and CDR2 FNYEAQ. The V gene lost 10 bases and the J gene lost 4 bases, with 14 bases spanning the gap.

The V and J genes are TRBV19 and TRBJ1-5; 8 nucleotides align to TRBD1. Germline CDR1 is LNHDA and CDR2 is SQIVND (reference sequence). The CDR3 sequence is 15 residues long. The V segment lost 3 bases and the J segment 7 bases; nucleotides outside the gene matches: 8. The CDR3 sequence: CASSMGQGAWQPQHF. The CDR3, as DNA: TGTGCCAGTAGTATGGGGCAGGGGGCCTGGCAGCCCCAGCATTTT.

The V call is TRBV7-2, the J call TRBJ1-2; maybe TRBD1 (6 bases). The CDR3 spans 16 residues. Germline CDR1 reads SGHTA; CDR2 reads FQGNSA. Trimming took off 5 bases at V and 0 bases at J, with 16 bases between the two ends. CDR3 in amino acids: CASSRRVGGPNYGYTF. CDR3 nucleotides: TGTGCCAGCAGCCGCCGGGTGGGGGGCCCTAACTATGGCTACACCTTC.

This chain uses TRBV3-1 (or the pseudogene TRBV3-2) with TRBJ1-1, with D uncertain. V was shortened by 2 bases and J by 0 bases, with 7 bases between the two germline ends. The CDR3 extends over 14 amino acids. Looked up from germline, CDR1 is LGHDT and CDR2 is YNNKEL (reference sequence). CDR3 coding DNA: TGTGCCAGCAGCCAACGCCCCATGAACACTGAAGCTTTCTTT. Protein sequence: CASSQRPMNTEAFF.

The rearrangement uses TRBV5-1 and TRBJ2-2, with 10 nucleotides matching TRBD2. The CDR3 totals 17 residues. V lost 2 bases and J lost 3; bases outside the gene matches: 7. The germline V gene encodes CDR1 SGHRS and CDR2 YFSETQ. The CDR3 here is CASSFLSGGAYTGELFF. As DNA, the CDR3 is TGCGCCAGCAGCTTCCTAAGCGGGGGGGCATACACCGGGGAGCTGTTTTTT. The whole variable domain, remainder taken from reference TRBV5-1 and TRBJ2-2, is KAGVTQTPRYLIKTRGQQVTLSCSPISGHRSVSWYQQTPGQGLQFLFEYFSETQRNKGNFPGRFSGRQFSNSRSEMNVSTLELGDSALYLCASSFLSGGAYTGELFFGEGSRLTVL.